Below, one T cell receptor (beta chain) is given with its context. Antigen specificity is unknown. Those who donated were healthy HIV-negative adults, with no recent acute infections or vaccinations reported. The data derive from a study of shared clonotypes between healthy human individuals. Findings of the study overall: The study found lower generation probabilities in non-shared clonotypes than in those shared by all four donors. Sampling included only blood; tissue repertoires likely differ.

Using immunoSEQ multiplex PCR, the repertoire was profiled, and TCRdb retains in-frame clones only, with some absent. This sample has approximately 1,500,000 clones; nearly 99% occur once, and the top ten carry less than 0.55%. Trimming shortened V by 1 base and J by 2 bases, and 9 bases separated the two germline ends. The germline V gene has CDR1 SGHRS and CDR2 YFSETQ. The CDR3 loop spans 14 amino acids. The sequence was obtained from a man between 25 and 39 years old in good health. The sample was naive CD4+ T cells sorted from blood. Subset defined: CD45RA+ positively selected. The gene calls are TRBV5-1 and TRBJ2-5, with a possible D match to TRBD1 (6 bases). The CDR3 sequence: CASSLSGQQETQYF. CDR3 DNA sequence: TGCGCCAGCAGCTTGTCTGGACAGCAAGAGACCCAGTACTTC. The entire variable domain, with the rest obtained from reference TRBV5-1 and TRBJ2-5, is as follows: KAGVTQTPRYLIKTRGQQVTLSCSPISGHRSVSWYQQTPGQGLQFLFEYFSETQRNKGNFPGRFSGRQFSNSRSEMNVSTLELGDSALYLCASSLSGQQETQYFGPGTRLLVL.